Listed below are T cell receptor beta chains from one sample, sequenced in a study of shared clonotypes between healthy human individuals. Profiled with immunoSEQ multiplex PCR; TCRdb holds only in-frame clones, not every one. This table holds around 2,000,000 clones, over 85% found once. The sequenced material came from naive CD4+ T cells sorted from blood. All receptors derive from a man aged 18-30 years in good health. CDR3s include the opening cysteine and the closing phenylalanine or tryptophan. The order of the fields is clone size, CDR3 length, V gene, J gene, D gene, CDR3 DNA, CDR3 protein. A D gene is named only where the DNA matches it firmly. Clone size is given for some rows only: seen once, a few or many times, or a class if the clone is expanded.

-	16	TRBV7-9	TRBJ2-1	TRBD2	TGTGCCAGCAGCTTAGCGTTGGGAGGGTCCTACAATGAGCAGTTCTTC	CASSLALGGSYNEQFF
-	16	TRBV6-6	TRBJ2-7	TRBD2	TGTGCCAGCAGTCCGGGCTGGGTAGCGGGGGCCTACGAGCAGTACTTC	CASSPGWVAGAYEQYF
-	14	TRBV5-1	TRBJ2-5	-	TGCGCCAGCAGCTTCAGGCAGGACCAAGAGACCCAGTACTTC	CASSFRQDQETQYF
-	16	TRBV7-2	TRBJ1-6	-	TGTGCCAGCAGCTCAGGACCGAGCTCCTATAATTCACCCCTCCACTTT	CASSSGPSSYNSPLHF
once	16	TRBV27	TRBJ2-7	-	TGTGCCAGCAGTTTTCTATCGATTCCGGGCTCCTACGAGCAGTACTTC	CASSFLSIPGSYEQYF
-	16	TRBV7-9	TRBJ2-3	-	TGTGCCAGCAGCTTAGAAGGGGCCGGGAGCACAGATACGCAGTATTTT	CASSLEGAGSTDTQYF
-	16	TRBV5-1	TRBJ2-1	-	TGCGCCAGCAGCGACGGGACACATCCCTCCTACAATGAGCAGTTCTTC	CASSDGTHPSYNEQFF
-	14	TRBV5-1	TRBJ1-2	TRBD1	TGCGCCAGCGGAACCGGGACAGGGGATCATGGCTACACCTTC	CASGTGTGDHGYTF
once	13	TRBV18	TRBJ2-2	-	TGTGCCAGCTCACCGCAGTACACCGGGGAGCTGTTTTTT	CASSPQYTGELFF
-	16	TRBV5-4	TRBJ2-2	TRBD1	TGTGCCAGCAGCAACCGACAGGGTCCGGGCACCGGGGAGCTGTTTTTT	CASSNRQGPGTGELFF
-	15	TRBV5-1	TRBJ2-1	TRBD2	TGCGCCAGCAGCTTGGGGACTAGCGGGGGTGGTGAGCAGTTCTTC	CASSLGTSGGGEQFF
once	15	TRBV6-5	TRBJ2-7	-	TGTGCCAGCAGTTACTTGCAGGGACGTAGGGTCGAGCAGTACTTC	CASSYLQGRRVEQYF
-	16	TRBV14	TRBJ2-3	TRBD2	TGTGCCAGCAGCCATGCTAGCGGGGGGGCCCCAGATACGCAGTATTTT	CASSHASGGAPDTQYF
-	13	TRBV5-1	TRBJ2-7	-	TGCGCCAGCAGCTTGGTCGGGGTCTACGAGCAGTACTTC	CASSLVGVYEQYF
-	13	TRBV4-1	TRBJ2-7	TRBD2	TGCGCCAGTAGACTAGCGGGAGGGCACGAGCAGTACTTC	CASRLAGGHEQYF
-	13	TRBV19	TRBJ1-2	-	TGTGCCAGTAGTGCGAACGCAGGGTATGGCTACACCTTC	CASSANAGYGYTF
once	14	TRBV9	TRBJ2-5	-	TGTGCCAGCAGCGTTTACGGGGGCCAAGAGACCCAGTACTTC	CASSVYGGQETQYF
-	13	TRBV2	TRBJ2-2	-	TGTGCCAGCAATCAGGAGGGCACCGGGGAGCTGTTTTTT	CASNQEGTGELFF
once	16	TRBV7-8	TRBJ1-3	-	TGTGCCAGCAGCTCAGAGAGGGTGCGCTCTGGAAACACCATATATTTT	CASSSERVRSGNTIYF
-	12	TRBV7-2	TRBJ1-2	-	TGTGCCAGCAGCCAAGGACTCTATGGCTACACCTTC	CASSQGLYGYTF
-	14	TRBV19	TRBJ1-2	TRBD1	TGTGCCAGTAGAATGGACAGGGGCCGCCGGGGCTACACCTTC	CASRMDRGRRGYTF
-	14	TRBV21-1	TRBJ1-5	-	TGTGCCAGCTCACCTCTTCCAGGGGACCAGCCCCAGCATTTT	CASSPLPGDQPQHF
once	13	TRBV10-3	TRBJ1-1	-	TGTGCCATCAGTGAGGCGGGGGGCACTGAAGCTTTCTTT	CAISEAGGTEAFF
-	15	TRBV13	TRBJ2-7	-	TGTGCCAGCAGCATGGCTGGAGATCCGCGAGACGAGCAGTACTTC	CASSMAGDPRDEQYF
-	18	TRBV6-1	TRBJ2-7	TRBD2	TGTGCCAGCAGTGAAAAATTCCCCATATCGGGAGGGCCATGGGAGCAGTACTTC	CASSEKFPISGGPWEQYF
-	16	TRBV19	TRBJ2-2	TRBD2	TGTGCCAGTAGTATCCGACTAGCGGGAGAGGGCGGGGAGCTGTTTTTT	CASSIRLAGEGGELFF
-	14	TRBV7-9	TRBJ1-2	-	TGTGCCAGCACCATTCTTGCAGGGAACTATGGCTACACCTTC	CASTILAGNYGYTF
-	12	TRBV30	TRBJ2-3	-	TGTGCCTGGGAAAAGGACACAGATACGCAGTATTTT	CAWEKDTDTQYF
-	12	TRBV28	TRBJ2-3	-	TGTGCCAGCAGGGGACTGACAGATACGCAGTATTTT	CASRGLTDTQYF
-	14	TRBV6-6	TRBJ2-3	-	TGTGCCAGCAGTTACTCGTCTCTAGCCAATACGCAGTATTTT	CASSYSSLANTQYF
-	14	TRBV7-2	TRBJ1-2	-	TGTGCCAGCAGCTTAGGGGGCTACAGGGACGGCTACACCTTC	CASSLGGYRDGYTF
-	13	TRBV27	TRBJ2-7	-	TGTGCCAGCAGTTTAGCGGGGTCCTACGAGCAGTACTTC	CASSLAGSYEQYF
-	12	TRBV28	TRBJ2-1	TRBD2	TGTGCCAGCTCGACTAGCCTGGGTGAGCAGTTCTTC	CASSTSLGEQFF
-	15	TRBV6-5	TRBJ1-2	-	TGTGCCAGCAGTTACCTGAGGGGATCGGACTATGGCTACACCTTC	CASSYLRGSDYGYTF
-	14	TRBV4-1	TRBJ1-4	-	TGCGCCAGCAGCCAAGATCGGACCAATGAAAAACTGTTTTTT	CASSQDRTNEKLFF
-	15	TRBV10-3	TRBJ1-2	-	TGTGCCATCAGTGAGACCCGGGACGGATCCTATGGCTACACCTTC	CAISETRDGSYGYTF
-	15	TRBV7-9	TRBJ2-2	-	TGTGCCAGCCAAAGCGGAGGACCAAGTACCGGGGAGCTGTTTTTT	CASQSGGPSTGELFF
-	20	TRBV29-1	TRBJ2-3	TRBD2	TGCAGCGTTGAAGAAGTTCCCCTAGCGGGGGGGCCAGTCGGTACAGATACGCAGTATTTT	CSVEEVPLAGGPVGTDTQYF
-	11	TRBV20-1	TRBJ2-3	-	TGCAGTCCTGTACTGGGGGATACGCAGTATTTT	CSPVLGDTQYF
-	14	TRBV18	TRBJ1-2	TRBD1	TGTGCCAGCTCACCAGAGACAGGGGGAGCTGGCTACACCTTC	CASSPETGGAGYTF
-	16	TRBV21-1	TRBJ1-5	-	TGTGCCAGCAGCAAAGGAGGTACGGGTTGGAATCAGCCCCAGCATTTT	CASSKGGTGWNQPQHF
-	13	TRBV6-6	TRBJ2-7	-	TGTGCCAGCAGTTACCAAGGGTTCAACGAGCAGTACTTC	CASSYQGFNEQYF
-	15	TRBV11-3	TRBJ2-5	-	TGTGCCAGCAGCTTAGATAGCGCGGCAGGGACGACCCAGTACTTC	CASSLDSAAGTTQYF
-	13	TRBV2	TRBJ1-4	TRBD1	TGTGCCAGCAGGGGACAGGGAGGTGAAAAACTGTTTTTT	CASRGQGGEKLFF
once	15	TRBV5-1	TRBJ2-2	-	TGCGCCAGCAGCATAACCGGGCTCGGGTCCGGGGAGCTGTTTTTT	CASSITGLGSGELFF
-	13	TRBV10-1	TRBJ2-5	TRBD2	TGCGCCAGTGGCGGGGGGGCCGGGGAGACCCAGTACTTC	CASGGGAGETQYF
-	16	TRBV7-2	TRBJ1-2	TRBD1	TGTGCCAGCAGCTTAGCAGGTTGGGACAGCGTCTATGGCTACACCTTC	CASSLAGWDSVYGYTF
once	15	TRBV7-2	TRBJ2-7	TRBD1	TGTGCCAGCAGTTTAAGTCAGACAGGGTCTAACGAGCAGTACTTC	CASSLSQTGSNEQYF
once	17	TRBV18	TRBJ2-7	TRBD1	TGTGCCAGCTCACCACTTCCGGGCAGGGGGACACCCTACGAGCAGTACTTC	CASSPLPGRGTPYEQYF
-	12	TRBV5-1	TRBJ2-1	-	TGCGCCAGCAGCTTGGTACTAAATGAGCAGTTCTTC	CASSLVLNEQFF
-	13	TRBV6-5	TRBJ1-6	-	TGTGCCAGCAGGGGCTTAGGGAATTCACCCCTCCACTTT	CASRGLGNSPLHF
-	14	TRBV9	TRBJ2-3	-	TGTGCCAGCAGCGTAGGAGGACTCGCAGATACGCAGTATTTT	CASSVGGLADTQYF
-	15	TRBV6-1	TRBJ1-2	TRBD1	TGTGCCAGCAGTGACCCGGGACAGGGAAGCTATGGCTACACCTTC	CASSDPGQGSYGYTF
-	13	TRBV10-3	TRBJ1-1	TRBD1	TGTGCCATCAGACAGGGGGAGGCCACTGAAGCTTTCTTT	CAIRQGEATEAFF
-	15	TRBV29-1	TRBJ2-1	-	TGCAGCGTTGAGAAGAGAGCCCTAGGGAACGATGAGCAGTTCTTC	CSVEKRALGNDEQFF
-	14	TRBV10-1	TRBJ2-7	TRBD1	TGCGCCAGCAGTGGACAGGGCCGTGGGTACGAGCAGTACTTC	CASSGQGRGYEQYF